This T cell receptor beta chain was documented in a study of blood T cells in healthy people across ages. V was clipped by 1 base and J by 2 bases, with 8 bases between them. The germline CDR1 and CDR2 sequences are MNHNY and SVGAGI (reference sequence). The CDR3 spans 14 residues. PCR was performed a second time for about 7 to 12 cycles using a sample-barcoded 5' primer and a J-beta primer mix. MiXCR, applied by TCRdb to the 5' RACE reads, yields one record per CDR3 protein. The sample records over 1.5 million distinct CDR3 sequences, around 50% being singletons. The receptor was derived from a woman in her thirties or forties in good health. The sample consisted of blood. The chain combines TRBV6-6 with TRBJ2-5; D could derive from TRBD1 or TRBD2 (5 bases each). CDR3 nucleotides: TGTGCCAGCAGTTACTGGGGGTTTCAAGAGACCCAGTACTTC. Amino acids: CASSYWGFQETQYF.